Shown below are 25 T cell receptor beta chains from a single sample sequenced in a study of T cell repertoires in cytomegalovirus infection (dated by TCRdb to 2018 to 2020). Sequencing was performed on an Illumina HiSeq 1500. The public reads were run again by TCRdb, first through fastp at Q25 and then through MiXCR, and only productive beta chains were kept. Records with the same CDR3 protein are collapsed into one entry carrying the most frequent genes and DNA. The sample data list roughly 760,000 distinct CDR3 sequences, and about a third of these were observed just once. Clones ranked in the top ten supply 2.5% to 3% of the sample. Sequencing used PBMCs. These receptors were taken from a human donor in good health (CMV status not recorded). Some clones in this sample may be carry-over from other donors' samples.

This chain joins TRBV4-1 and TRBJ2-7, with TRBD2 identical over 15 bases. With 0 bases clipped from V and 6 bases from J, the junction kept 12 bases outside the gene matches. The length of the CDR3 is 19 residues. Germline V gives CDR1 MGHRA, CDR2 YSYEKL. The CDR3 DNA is TGCGCCAGCAGCCAAGAGAGGACTAGCGGGAGGGCCTTCCAAGGCGAGCAGTACTTC. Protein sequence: CASSQERTSGRAFQGEQYF.

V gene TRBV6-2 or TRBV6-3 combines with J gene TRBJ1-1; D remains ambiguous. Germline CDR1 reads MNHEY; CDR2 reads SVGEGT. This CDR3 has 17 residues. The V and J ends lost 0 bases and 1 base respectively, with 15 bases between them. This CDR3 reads CASSYSPEGSKNTEAFF. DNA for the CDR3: TGTGCCAGCAGTTACTCGCCGGAGGGAAGTAAGAACACTGAAGCTTTCTTT.

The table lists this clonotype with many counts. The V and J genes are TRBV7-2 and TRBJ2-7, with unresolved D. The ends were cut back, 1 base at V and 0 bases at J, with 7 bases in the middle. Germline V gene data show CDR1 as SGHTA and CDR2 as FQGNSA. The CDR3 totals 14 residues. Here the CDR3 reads CASSLGAVSYEQYF. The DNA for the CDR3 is TGTGCCAGCAGCTTAGGGGCGGTCTCCTACGAGCAGTACTTC.

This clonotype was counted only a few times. The CDR3 here is CATSSSGRGAGELFF. CDR3 DNA: TGTGCCACCAGCAGTAGCGGGAGGGGGGCCGGGGAGCTGTTTTTT. This chain connects TRBV15 to TRBJ2-2; 11 bases are a match to TRBD2. The CDR3 runs to 15 residues. CDR1 and CDR2 from the germline V gene are LNHNV and YYDKDF (reference sequence). Trimming removed 3 bases from V and 6 bases from J; junction bases left unmatched: 3.

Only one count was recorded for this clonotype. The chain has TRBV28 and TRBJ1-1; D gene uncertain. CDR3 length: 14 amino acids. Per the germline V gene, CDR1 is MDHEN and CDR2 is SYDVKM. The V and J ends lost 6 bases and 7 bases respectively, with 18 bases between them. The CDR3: CASSQPIRSLEAFF. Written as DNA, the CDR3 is TGTGCCAGCAGCCAACCGATTCGTAGCCTTGAAGCTTTCTTT.

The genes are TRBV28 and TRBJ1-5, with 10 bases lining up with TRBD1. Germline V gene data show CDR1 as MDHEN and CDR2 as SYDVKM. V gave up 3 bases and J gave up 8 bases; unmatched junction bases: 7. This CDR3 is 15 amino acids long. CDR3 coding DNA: TGTGCCAGCAGTTTGGTGACAGGGGGCGGGAAGCCCCAGCATTTT. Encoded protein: CASSLVTGGGKPQHF. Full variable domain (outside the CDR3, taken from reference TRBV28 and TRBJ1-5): DVKVTQSSRYLVKRTGEKVFLECVQDMDHENMFWYRQDPGLGLRLIYFSYDVKMKEKGDIPEGYSVSREKKERFSLILESASTNQTSMYLCASSLVTGGGKPQHFGDGTRLSIL.

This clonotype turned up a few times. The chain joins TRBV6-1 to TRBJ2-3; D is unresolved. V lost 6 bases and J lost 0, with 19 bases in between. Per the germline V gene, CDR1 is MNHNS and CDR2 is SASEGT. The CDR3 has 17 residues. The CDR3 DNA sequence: TGTGCCAGCAGCCGCCAACCAACTGTAGCTAGCACAGATACGCAGTATTTT. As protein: CASSRQPTVASTDTQYF.

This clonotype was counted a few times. In DNA, the CDR3 is TGTGCCAGCAGTTACCAAATGAACACTGAAGCTTTCTTT. Encoded protein: CASSYQMNTEAFF. The chain carries TRBV6-5 and TRBJ1-1; D ambiguous. V was pared by 2 bases and J by 0 bases, with 4 bases between. Germline V gene data show CDR1 as MNHEY and CDR2 as SVGAGI. CDR3 length: 13 amino acids.

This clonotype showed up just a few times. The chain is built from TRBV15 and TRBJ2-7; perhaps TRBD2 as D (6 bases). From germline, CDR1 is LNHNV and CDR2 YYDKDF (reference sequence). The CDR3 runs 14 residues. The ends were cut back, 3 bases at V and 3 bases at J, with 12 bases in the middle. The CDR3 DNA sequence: TGTGCCACCAGCAGTCAGATGGGGGGCTACGAGCAGTACTTC. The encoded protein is CATSSQMGGYEQYF.

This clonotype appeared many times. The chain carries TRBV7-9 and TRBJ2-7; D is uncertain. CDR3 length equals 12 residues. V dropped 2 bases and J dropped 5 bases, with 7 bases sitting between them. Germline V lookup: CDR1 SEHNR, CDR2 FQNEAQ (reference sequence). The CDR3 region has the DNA TGTGCCAGCAGCTTAACAGCAGACGAGCAGTACTTC. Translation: CASSLTADEQYF.

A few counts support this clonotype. Written as DNA, the CDR3 is TGTGCCAGTAGTATTAATCAAGGGCCGATGAACACCGGGGAGCTGTTTTTT. Translating it yields CASSINQGPMNTGELFF. The chain couples TRBV19 to TRBJ2-2, with D hard to call. The V end lost 3 bases, the J end lost 1 base, and 15 bases lay between the germline ends. Germline V CDR1 and CDR2: LNHDA, SQIVND (reference sequence). CDR3 size: 17 residues.

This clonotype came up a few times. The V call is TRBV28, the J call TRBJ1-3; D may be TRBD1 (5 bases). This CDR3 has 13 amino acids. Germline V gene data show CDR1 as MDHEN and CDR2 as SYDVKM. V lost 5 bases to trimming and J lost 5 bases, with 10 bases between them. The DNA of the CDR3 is TGTGCCAGCAGTATGGGACGGAGAAACACCATATATTTT. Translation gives CASSMGRRNTIYF. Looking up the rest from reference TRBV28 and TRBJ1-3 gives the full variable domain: DVKVTQSSRYLVKRTGEKVFLECVQDMDHENMFWYRQDPGLGLRLIYFSYDVKMKEKGDIPEGYSVSREKKERFSLILESASTNQTSMYLCASSMGRRNTIYFGEGSWLTVV.

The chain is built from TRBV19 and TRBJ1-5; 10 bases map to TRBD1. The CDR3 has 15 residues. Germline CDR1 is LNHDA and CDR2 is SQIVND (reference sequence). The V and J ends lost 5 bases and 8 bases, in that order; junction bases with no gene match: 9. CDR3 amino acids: CASSRDRGLGKPQHF. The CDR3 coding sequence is TGTGCCAGTAGTCGGGACAGGGGCCTGGGGAAGCCCCAGCATTTT. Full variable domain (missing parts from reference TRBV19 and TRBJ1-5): DGGITQSPKYLFRKEGQNVTLSCEQNLNHDAMYWYRQDPGQGLRLIYYSQIVNDFQKGDIAEGYSVSREKKESFPLTVTSAQKNPTAFYLCASSRDRGLGKPQHFGDGTRLSIL.

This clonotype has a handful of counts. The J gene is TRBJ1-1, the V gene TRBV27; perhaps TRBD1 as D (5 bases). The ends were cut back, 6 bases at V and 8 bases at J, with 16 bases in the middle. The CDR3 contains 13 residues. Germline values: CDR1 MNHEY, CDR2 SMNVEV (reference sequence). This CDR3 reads CASRPRQLVEAFF. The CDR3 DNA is TGTGCCAGCAGACCCCGACAGTTGGTGGAAGCTTTCTTT.

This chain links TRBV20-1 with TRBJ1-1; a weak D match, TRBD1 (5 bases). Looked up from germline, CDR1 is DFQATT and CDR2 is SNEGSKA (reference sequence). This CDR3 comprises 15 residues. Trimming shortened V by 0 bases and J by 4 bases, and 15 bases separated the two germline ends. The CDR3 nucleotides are TGCAGTGCTAGAGATTGGGGTTGGCAGGGCACTGAAGCTTTCTTT. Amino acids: CSARDWGWQGTEAFF.

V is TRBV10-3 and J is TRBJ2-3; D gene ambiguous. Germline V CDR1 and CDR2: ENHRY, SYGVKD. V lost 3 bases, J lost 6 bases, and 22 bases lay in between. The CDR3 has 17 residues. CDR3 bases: TGTGCCATCAGTGACTCAGGCGAGAGATCGATGTGGGATACGCAGTATTTT. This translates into CAISDSGERSMWDTQYF.

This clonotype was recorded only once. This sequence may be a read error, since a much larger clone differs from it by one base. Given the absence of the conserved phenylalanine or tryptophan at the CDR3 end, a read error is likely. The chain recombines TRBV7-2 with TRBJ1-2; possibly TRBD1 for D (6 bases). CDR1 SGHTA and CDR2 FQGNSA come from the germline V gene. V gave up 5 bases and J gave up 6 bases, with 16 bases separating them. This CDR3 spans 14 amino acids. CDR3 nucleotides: TGTGCCAGCAGCCCCTACAGGGATCGGAATGGCTACACCCTC. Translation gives CASSPYRDRNGYTL.

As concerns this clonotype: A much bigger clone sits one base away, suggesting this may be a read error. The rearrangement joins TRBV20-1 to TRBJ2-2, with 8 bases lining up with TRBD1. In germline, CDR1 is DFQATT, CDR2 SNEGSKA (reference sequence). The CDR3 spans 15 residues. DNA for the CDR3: TGCAGTTCTAGAGTCAGGGGGCTTTCCACCGGGGAGCTGTTTTTT. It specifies CSSRVRGLSTGELFF.

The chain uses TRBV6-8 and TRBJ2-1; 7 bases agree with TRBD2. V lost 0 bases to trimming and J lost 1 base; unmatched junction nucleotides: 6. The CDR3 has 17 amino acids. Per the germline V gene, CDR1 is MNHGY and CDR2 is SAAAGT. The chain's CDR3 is CASSYSKAGASYNEQFF. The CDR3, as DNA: TGTGCCAGCAGTTACTCGAAGGCGGGAGCGTCCTACAATGAGCAGTTCTTC.

CDR3 coding DNA: TGTGCCAGCAGTTACGACCCGGCCCTCTATGGCTACACCTTC. It codes for CASSYDPALYGYTF. The chain couples TRBV6-5 to TRBJ1-2; D not resolved. Looked up from germline, CDR1 is MNHEY and CDR2 is SVGAGI. This CDR3 comprises 14 residues. V was shortened by 2 bases and J by 4 bases, with 11 bases between the two germline ends.

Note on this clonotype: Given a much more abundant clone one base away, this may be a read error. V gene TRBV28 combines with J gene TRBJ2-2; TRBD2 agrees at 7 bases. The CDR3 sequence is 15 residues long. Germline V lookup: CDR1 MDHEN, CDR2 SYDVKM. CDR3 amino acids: CASSPAGGNTWELFF. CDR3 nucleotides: TGTGCCAGCAGTCCCGCCGGGGGGAACACCTGGGAGCTGTTTTTT.

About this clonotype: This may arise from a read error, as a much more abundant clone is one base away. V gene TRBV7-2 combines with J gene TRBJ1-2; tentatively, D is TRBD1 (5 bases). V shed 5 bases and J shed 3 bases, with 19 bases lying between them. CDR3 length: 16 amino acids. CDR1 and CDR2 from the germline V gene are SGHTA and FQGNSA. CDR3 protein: CASSLNRDPRDYGYTF. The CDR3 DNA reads TGTGCCAGCAGCCTCAACCGGGACCCGAGGGACTATGGCTACACCTTC. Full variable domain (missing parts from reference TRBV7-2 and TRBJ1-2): GAGVSQSPSNKVTEKGKDVELRCDPISGHTALYWYRQSLGQGLEFLIYFQGNSAPDKSGLPSDRFSAERTGGSVSTLTIQRTQQEDSAVYLCASSLNRDPRDYGYTFGSGTRLTVV.

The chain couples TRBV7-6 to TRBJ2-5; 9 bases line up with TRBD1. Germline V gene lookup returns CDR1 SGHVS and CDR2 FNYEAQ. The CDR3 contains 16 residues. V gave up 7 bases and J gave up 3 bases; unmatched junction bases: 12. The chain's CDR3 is CASIPGGQGSKETQYF. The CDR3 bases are TGTGCCAGCATCCCCGGGGGACAGGGTTCAAAAGAGACCCAGTACTTC.

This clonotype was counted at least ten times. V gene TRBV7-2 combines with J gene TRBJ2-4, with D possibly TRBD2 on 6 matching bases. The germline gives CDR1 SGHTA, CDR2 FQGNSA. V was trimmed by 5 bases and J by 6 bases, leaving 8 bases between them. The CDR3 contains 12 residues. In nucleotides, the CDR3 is TGTGCCAGCAGCCCCGGGGGAAACATTCAGTACTTC. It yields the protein CASSPGGNIQYF.

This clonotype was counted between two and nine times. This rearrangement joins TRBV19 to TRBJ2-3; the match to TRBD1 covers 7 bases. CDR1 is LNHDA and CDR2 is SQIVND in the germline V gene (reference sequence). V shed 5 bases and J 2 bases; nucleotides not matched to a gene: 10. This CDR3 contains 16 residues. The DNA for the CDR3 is TGTGCCAGTAGTCCCTGGACAGGTGACTCCACAGATACGCAGTATTTT. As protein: CASSPWTGDSTDTQYF.